Listed below are T cell receptor beta chains from one sample, sequenced in a study of post-analysis software for immune sequencing data. TCRdb reprocessed the PCR reads with MiXCR, giving one entry per CDR3 protein. In the table there are roughly 800,000 distinct CDR3 sequences, 30% of which are singletons. Sample: blood. The receptors originated from a girl between 10 and 17 years old with multiple sclerosis. Both conserved end residues are part of each CDR3. The D gene is left open where the match is weak. Part of the rows lack a size; the others show once, few, many or a class for expanded clones.

>TRBJ2-7|many|TRBV7-2|TRBD2
TGTGCCAGCAGCCTTCAACTAGCGGGATACTACGAGCAGTACTTC
CASSLQLAGYYEQYF
>TRBJ2-5|-|TRBV5-1|TRBD1
TGCGCCAGCAGCTCCGCCTCGGGACAGGGGCAAGAGACCCAGTACTTC
CASSSASGQGQETQYF
>TRBJ1-2|-|TRBV10-3|TRBD1
TGTGCCATCAACTCCCGTACAGGGGGTAATAGTGGCTACACCTTC
CAINSRTGGNSGYTF
>TRBJ2-5|-|TRBV14|-
TGTGCCAGCAGCCCCCCCGGGTTCGGCTTCGGCATAGAAGAGACCCAGTACTTC
CASSPPGFGFGIEETQYF
>TRBJ1-1|few|TRBV7-2|-
TGTGCCAGCAGCCCCCGACCCCCGAGAAACACTGAAGCTTTCTTT
CASSPRPPRNTEAFF
>TRBJ2-5|-|TRBV27|-
TGTGCCAGCAGTTTATCCAAATCCCGGGAGACCCAGTACTTC
CASSLSKSRETQYF
>TRBJ1-2|few|TRBV5-1|-
TGCGCCAGCAACGATGAAGGAGGTGGCTACACCTTC
CASNDEGGGYTF
>TRBJ2-3|few|TRBV20-1|-
TGCAGTCTCCGGGACCTCCATTCAGATACGCAGTATTTT
CSLRDLHSDTQYF
>TRBJ2-3|few|TRBV7-2|TRBD2
TGTGCCAGCAGCTTAGCGTGGCGGGAGGGAGATACGCAGTATTTT
CASSLAWREGDTQYF
>TRBJ2-7|-|TRBV6-1|TRBD2
TGTGCCAGCTCCCGGCGGGAGGGCCTCCACGAGCAGTACTTC
CASSRREGLHEQYF
>TRBJ1-2|-|TRBV9|-
TGTGCCAGCACCCTACAGGAAATGGGCTATGGCTACACCTTC
CASTLQEMGYGYTF
>TRBJ2-5|-|TRBV15|-
TGTGCCACCAGCAGAGGTGGTGGGGGATTGGAGACCCAGTACTTC
CATSRGGGGLETQYF
>TRBJ1-5|-|TRBV12-3/TRBV12-4|-
TGTGCCAGCAGTATCACAGCCCTTTATAGCAATCAGCCCCAGCATTTT
CASSITALYSNQPQHF
>TRBJ2-1|-|TRBV2|TRBD2
TGTGCCAGCACCGGGACTAGCGGGAGGGCGGGAAATGAGCAGTTCTTC
CASTGTSGRAGNEQFF
>TRBJ1-2|-|TRBV7-2|TRBD1
TGTGCCAGCAGCTTAAAGGCAGGGGGCCTTGGCGGCTACACCTTC
CASSLKAGGLGGYTF